This T cell receptor (beta chain) emerged from a study of shared clonotypes between healthy human individuals. Study as a whole: The donors, a couple of women and three men, were aged 18 to 49. Overall study results and limits: Non-shared clonotypes had lower generation probabilities than clonotypes shared by all four sorted-subset donors. A limitation of the genetic and exposure-history diversity represented arose from few donors.

TCRdb's table, derived via immunoSEQ multiplex PCR, lists solely in-frame clones and lacks some. The sample has about 2.4 million clones; approximately 94% are singletons. The CDR3 sequence is 13 residues long. Germline-derived CDR1 and CDR2 are MDHEN and SYDVKM. V lost 10 bases to trimming and J lost 5 bases; unmatched junction nucleotides: 7. With respect to this clone: The antigen is unknown.

CD4+ cell separation produced CD45RA+ naive and CD45RA-negative memory subsets. This sequence was found in a man younger than 35 in good health. Some clones in this sample may be carry-over from other donors' samples. The chain joins TRBV28 to TRBJ1-5; 8 nucleotides line up with TRBD1. Sequencing was carried out using naive CD4+ T cells from PBMCs. Subset reported: CD45RA+ positively selected. CDR3 region: CATSGQAYQPQHF. As DNA, the CDR3 is TGTGCCACCTCGGGACAGGCCTATCAGCCCCAGCATTTT.